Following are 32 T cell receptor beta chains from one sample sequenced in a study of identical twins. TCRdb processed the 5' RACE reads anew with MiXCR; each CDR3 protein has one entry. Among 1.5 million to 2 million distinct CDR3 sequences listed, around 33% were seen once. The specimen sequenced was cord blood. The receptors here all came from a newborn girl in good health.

CDR3 amino acids: CSAGTSNYGYTF. The DNA of the CDR3 is TGCAGTGCCGGGACCTCTAACTATGGCTACACCTTC. V is TRBV20-1 and J is TRBJ1-2; tentative D call: TRBD1 (5 bases). The germline V gene has CDR1 DFQATT and CDR2 SNEGSKA (reference sequence). The ends were cut back, 6 bases at V and 0 bases at J, with 8 bases in the middle. The CDR3 spans 12 residues.

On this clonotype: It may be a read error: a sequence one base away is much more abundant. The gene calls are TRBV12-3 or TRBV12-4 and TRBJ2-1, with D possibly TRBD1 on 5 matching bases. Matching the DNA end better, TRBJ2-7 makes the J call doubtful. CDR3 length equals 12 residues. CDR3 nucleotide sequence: TGTGCCAGCAGTAACAGGAACAATGAGCAGTACTTC. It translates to CASSNRNNEQYF.

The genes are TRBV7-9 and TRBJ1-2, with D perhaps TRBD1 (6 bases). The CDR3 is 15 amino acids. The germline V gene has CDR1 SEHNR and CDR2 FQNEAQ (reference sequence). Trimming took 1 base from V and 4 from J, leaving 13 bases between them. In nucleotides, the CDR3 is TGTGCCAGCAGCTTAGAAGGCACAGGGACCTATGGCTACACCTTC. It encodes CASSLEGTGTYGYTF.

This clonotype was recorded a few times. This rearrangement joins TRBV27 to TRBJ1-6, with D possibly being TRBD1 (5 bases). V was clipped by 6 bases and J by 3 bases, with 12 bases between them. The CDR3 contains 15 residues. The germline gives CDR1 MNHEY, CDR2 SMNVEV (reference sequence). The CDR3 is CASSRPTDYNSPLHF. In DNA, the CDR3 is TGTGCCAGCAGCCGACCGACAGACTATAATTCACCCCTCCACTTT.

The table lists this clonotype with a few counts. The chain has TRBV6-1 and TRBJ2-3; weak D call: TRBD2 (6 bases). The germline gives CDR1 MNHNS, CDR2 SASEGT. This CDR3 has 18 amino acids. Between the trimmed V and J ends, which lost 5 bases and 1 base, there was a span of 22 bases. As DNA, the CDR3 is TGTGCCAGCAGTACCCGGGGTAGCGGCCGCCTCCGCACAGATACGCAGTATTTT. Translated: CASSTRGSGRLRTDTQYF.

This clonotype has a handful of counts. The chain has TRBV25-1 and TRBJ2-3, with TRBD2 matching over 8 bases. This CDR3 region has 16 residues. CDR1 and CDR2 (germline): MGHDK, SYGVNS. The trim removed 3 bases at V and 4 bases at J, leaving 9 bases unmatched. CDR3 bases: TGTGCCAGCAGTGATACCGCCCGGGGGGGACCAGATACGCAGTATTTT. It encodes CASSDTARGGPDTQYF.

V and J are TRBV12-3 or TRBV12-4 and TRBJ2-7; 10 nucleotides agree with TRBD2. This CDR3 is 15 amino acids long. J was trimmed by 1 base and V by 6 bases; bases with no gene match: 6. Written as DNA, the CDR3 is TGTGCCAGCAGACAAACTAGCGGGGAATCCTACGAGCAGTACTTC. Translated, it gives CASRQTSGESYEQYF.

The CDR3 loop reads CSAREAALETQYF. CDR3 sequence (DNA): TGCAGTGCTAGAGAAGCGGCCTTGGAGACCCAGTACTTC. The rearrangement joins TRBV20-1 to TRBJ2-5; TRBD2 might be the D (5 bases). Germline assignment: CDR1 DFQATT and CDR2 SNEGSKA (reference sequence). There are 13 residues in the CDR3. V lost 0 bases and J 5 bases, leaving 10 bases between the germline ends.

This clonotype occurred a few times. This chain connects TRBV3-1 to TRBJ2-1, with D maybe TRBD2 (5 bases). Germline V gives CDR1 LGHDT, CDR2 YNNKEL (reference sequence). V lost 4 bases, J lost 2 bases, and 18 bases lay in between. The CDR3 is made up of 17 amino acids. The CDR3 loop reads CASSPPFLTGTYNEQFF. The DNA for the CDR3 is TGTGCCAGCAGCCCCCCCTTCCTTACGGGGACCTACAATGAGCAGTTCTTC.

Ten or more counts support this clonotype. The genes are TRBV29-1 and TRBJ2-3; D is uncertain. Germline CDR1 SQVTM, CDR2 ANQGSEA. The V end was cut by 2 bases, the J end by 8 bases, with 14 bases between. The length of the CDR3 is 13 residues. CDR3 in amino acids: CSVESALEVTQYF. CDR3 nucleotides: TGCAGCGTTGAATCGGCTTTAGAGGTTACGCAGTATTTT.

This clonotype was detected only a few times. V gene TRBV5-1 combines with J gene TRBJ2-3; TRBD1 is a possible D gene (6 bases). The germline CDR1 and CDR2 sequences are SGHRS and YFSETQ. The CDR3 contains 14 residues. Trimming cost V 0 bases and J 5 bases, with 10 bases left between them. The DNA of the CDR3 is TGCGCCAGCAGCTTGGGACAGGTTGGAGATACGCAGTATTTT. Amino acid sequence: CASSLGQVGDTQYF.

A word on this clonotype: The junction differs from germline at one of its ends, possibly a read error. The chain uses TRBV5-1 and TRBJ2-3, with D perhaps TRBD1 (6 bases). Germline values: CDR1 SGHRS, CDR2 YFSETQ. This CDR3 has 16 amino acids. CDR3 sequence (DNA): TGCGTCAGCCGCTCAGGGACAAGTTCCGGTACAGATACGCAGTATTTT. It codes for CVSRSGTSSGTDTQYF.

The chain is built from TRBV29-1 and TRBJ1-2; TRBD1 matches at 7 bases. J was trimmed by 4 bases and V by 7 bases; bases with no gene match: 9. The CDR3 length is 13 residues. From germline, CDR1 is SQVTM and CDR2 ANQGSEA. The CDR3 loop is CSGEGGGFYGYTF. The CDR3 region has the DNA TGCAGCGGTGAGGGAGGGGGCTTCTATGGCTACACCTTC. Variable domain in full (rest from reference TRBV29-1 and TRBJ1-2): SAVISQKPSRDICQRGTSLTIQCQVDSQVTMMFWYRQQPGQSLTLIATANQGSEATYESGFVIDKFPISRPNLTFSTLTVSNMSPEDSSIYLCSGEGGGFYGYTFGSGTRLTVV.

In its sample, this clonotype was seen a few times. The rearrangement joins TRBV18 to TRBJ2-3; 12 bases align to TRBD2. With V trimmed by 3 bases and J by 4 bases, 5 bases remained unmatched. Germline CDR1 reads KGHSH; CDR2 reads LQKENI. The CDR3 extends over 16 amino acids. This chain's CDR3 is CASSPRLAGVADTQYF. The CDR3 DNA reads TGTGCCAGCTCACCGCGACTAGCGGGAGTGGCAGATACGCAGTATTTT.

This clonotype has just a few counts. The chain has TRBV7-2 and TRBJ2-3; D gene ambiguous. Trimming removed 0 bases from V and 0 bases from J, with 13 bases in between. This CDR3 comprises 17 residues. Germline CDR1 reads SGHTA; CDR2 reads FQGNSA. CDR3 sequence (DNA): TGTGCCAGCAGCTTAGCACGGAGATTTACTAGCACAGATACGCAGTATTTT. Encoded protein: CASSLARRFTSTDTQYF.

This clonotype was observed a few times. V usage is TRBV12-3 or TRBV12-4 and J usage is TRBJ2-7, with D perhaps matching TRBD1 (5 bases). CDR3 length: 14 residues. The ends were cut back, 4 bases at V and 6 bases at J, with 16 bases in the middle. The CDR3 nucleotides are TGTGCCAGCAGTTGGCCCCCCACAGGATCCGAGCAGTACTTC. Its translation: CASSWPPTGSEQYF.

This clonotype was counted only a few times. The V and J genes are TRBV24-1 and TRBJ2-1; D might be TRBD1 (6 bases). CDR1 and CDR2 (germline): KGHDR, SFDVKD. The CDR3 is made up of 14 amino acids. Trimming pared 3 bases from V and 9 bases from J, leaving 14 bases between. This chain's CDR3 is CATSDTPGAGEQFF. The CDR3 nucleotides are TGTGCCACCAGTGATACCCCAGGGGCCGGTGAGCAGTTCTTC.

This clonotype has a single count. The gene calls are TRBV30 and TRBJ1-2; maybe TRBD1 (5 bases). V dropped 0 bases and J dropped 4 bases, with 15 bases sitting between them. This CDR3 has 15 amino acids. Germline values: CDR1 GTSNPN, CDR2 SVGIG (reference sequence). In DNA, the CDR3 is TGTGCCTGGAGTGTAAGGGAGGCGAGGGGCTATGGCTACACCTTC. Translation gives CAWSVREARGYGYTF.

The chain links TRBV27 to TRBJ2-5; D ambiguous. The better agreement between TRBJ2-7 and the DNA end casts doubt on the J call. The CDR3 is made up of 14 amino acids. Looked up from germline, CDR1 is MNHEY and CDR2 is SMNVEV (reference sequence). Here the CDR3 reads CASSLSTALGEQYF. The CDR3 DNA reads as TGTGCCAGCAGTTTATCGACGGCGCTGGGCGAGCAGTACTTC.

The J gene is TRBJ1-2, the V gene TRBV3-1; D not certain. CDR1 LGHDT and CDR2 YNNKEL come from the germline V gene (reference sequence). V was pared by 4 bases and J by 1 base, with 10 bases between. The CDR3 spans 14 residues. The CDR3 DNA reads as TGTGCCAGCAGCCCCGACCCGCTTAACTATGGCTACACCTTC. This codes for CASSPDPLNYGYTF.

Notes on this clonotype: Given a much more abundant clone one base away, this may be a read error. CDR3 in DNA: TGTGCCAGCGATTCCGCAGTAGGGGAGCAGTACTTC. Translation: CASDSAVGEQYF. The genes are TRBV28 and TRBJ2-4; either TRBD1 or TRBD2 may supply D (5 bases each). This CDR3 is 12 amino acids long. V dropped 8 bases and J dropped 13 bases, with 18 bases sitting between them. In germline, CDR1 is MDHEN, CDR2 SYDVKM.

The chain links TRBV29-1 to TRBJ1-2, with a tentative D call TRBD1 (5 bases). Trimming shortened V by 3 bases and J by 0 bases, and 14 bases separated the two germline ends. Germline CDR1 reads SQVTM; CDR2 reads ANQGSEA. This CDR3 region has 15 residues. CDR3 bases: TGCAGCGTTGAGAACAGGCGCCCCTCTAACTATGGCTACACCTTC. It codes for CSVENRRPSNYGYTF.

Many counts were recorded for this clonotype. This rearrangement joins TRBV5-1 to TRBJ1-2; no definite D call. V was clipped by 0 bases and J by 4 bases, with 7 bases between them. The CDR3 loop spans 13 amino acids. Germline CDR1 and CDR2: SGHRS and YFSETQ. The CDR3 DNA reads TGCGCCAGCAGCTTGGCCAGCACCTATGGCTACACCTTC. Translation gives CASSLASTYGYTF.

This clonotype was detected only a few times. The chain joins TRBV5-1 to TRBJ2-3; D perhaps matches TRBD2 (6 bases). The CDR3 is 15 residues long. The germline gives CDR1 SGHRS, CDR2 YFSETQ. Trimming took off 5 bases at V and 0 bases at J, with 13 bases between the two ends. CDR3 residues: CASRYRRASTDTQYF. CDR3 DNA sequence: TGCGCCAGCAGGTATAGGAGGGCCAGCACAGATACGCAGTATTTT.

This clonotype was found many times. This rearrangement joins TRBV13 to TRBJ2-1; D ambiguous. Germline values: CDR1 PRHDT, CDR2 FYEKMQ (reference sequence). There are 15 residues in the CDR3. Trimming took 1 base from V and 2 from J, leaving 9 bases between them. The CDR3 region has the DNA TGTGCCAGCAGCTTAGCAAGGGCTACCTACAATGAGCAGTTCTTC. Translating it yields CASSLARATYNEQFF.

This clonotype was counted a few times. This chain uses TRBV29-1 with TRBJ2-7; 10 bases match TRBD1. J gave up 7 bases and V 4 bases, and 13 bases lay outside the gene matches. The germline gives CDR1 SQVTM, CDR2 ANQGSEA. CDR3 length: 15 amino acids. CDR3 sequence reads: CSVGDRGYSPGEQYF. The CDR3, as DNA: TGCAGCGTTGGGGACAGGGGCTACTCCCCAGGGGAGCAGTACTTC.

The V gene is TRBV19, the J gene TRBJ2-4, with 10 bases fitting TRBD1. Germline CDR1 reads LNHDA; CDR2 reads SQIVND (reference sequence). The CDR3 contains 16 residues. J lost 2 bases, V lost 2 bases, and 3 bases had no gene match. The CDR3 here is CASSILGQGTKNIQYF. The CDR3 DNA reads TGTGCCAGTAGTATATTGGGACAGGGGACCAAAAACATTCAGTACTTC. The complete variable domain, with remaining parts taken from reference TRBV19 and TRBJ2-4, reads DGGITQSPKYLFRKEGQNVTLSCEQNLNHDAMYWYRQDPGQGLRLIYYSQIVNDFQKGDIAEGYSVSREKKESFPLTVTSAQKNPTAFYLCASSILGQGTKNIQYFGAGTRLSVL.

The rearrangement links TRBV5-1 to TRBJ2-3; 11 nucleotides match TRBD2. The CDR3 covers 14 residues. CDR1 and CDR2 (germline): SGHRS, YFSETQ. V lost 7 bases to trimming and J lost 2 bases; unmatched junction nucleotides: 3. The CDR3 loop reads CASVAGGHTDTQYF. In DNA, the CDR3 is TGCGCCAGCGTAGCGGGGGGGCACACAGATACGCAGTATTTT.

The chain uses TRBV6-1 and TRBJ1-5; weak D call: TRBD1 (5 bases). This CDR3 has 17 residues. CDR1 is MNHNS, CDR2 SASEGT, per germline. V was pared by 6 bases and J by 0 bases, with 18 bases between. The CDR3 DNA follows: TGTGCCAGCAGAAAAAATCAGGGAATATATAGCAATCAGCCCCAGCATTTT. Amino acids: CASRKNQGIYSNQPQHF.

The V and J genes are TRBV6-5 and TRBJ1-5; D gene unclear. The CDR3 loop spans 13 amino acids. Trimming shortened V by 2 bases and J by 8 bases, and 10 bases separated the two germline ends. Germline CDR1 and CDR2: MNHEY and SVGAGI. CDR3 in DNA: TGTGCCAGCAGTTACCATAGAACCGAGCCCCAGCATTTT. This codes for CASSYHRTEPQHF.

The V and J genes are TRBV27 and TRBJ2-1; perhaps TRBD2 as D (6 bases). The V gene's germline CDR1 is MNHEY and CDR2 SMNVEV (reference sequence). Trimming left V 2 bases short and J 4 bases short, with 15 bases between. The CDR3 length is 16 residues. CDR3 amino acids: CASSLRSGVSYNEQFF. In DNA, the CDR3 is TGTGCCAGCAGTTTACGGTCGGGAGTAAGTTACAATGAGCAGTTCTTC.

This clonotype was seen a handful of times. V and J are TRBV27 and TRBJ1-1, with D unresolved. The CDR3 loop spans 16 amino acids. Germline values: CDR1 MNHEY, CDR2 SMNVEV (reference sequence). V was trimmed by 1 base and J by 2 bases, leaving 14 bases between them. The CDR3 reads CASSLWPWRDNTEAFF. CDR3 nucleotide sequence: TGTGCCAGCAGTTTATGGCCGTGGAGGGATAACACTGAAGCTTTCTTT.